Below, 10 T cell receptor beta chains from the same sample are listed, as sequenced in a study of PD-1 blockade in classical Hodgkin lymphoma. Time point reported: cycle 4 day 1 (C4D1), after more than 5 weeks of nivolumab. Each patient relapsed following autologous stem cell transplantation, and prior brentuximab vedotin exposure differed. Investigators isolated CD4+ T cells from thawed PBMCs through magnetic negative selection. TCRdb's copy holds only in-frame clones and misses some; the assay was immunoSEQ multiplex PCR. The profile shows 30,000 or so clones, about four fifths of them singletons. This specimen was CD4+ T cells from blood, taken before the fourth cycle of nivolumab. The receptors stem from a human donor with classical Hodgkin lymphoma.

This clone was seen a few times. The chain couples TRBV10-3 to TRBJ1-2, with 8 bases matching TRBD1. The CDR3 covers 20 residues. The ends lost 6 bases at V and 3 bases at J; junction bases unmatched: 24. The germline gives CDR1 ENHRY, CDR2 SYGVKD. The CDR3 reads CAIREMYQDRDHPGYYGYTF. The CDR3 DNA reads as TGTGCCATCAGGGAAATGTACCAGGACAGGGATCATCCAGGATACTATGGCTACACCTTC.

The sample holds a few counts of this clone. The chain joins TRBV25-1 to TRBJ1-1; D unclear. Trimming removed 4 bases from V and 1 base from J, with 10 bases in between. Germline CDR1 reads MGHDK; CDR2 reads SYGVNS. The CDR3 length is 14 residues. The CDR3 region has the DNA TGTGCCAGCAGTGCCCGTTGGGCGAACACTGAAGCTTTCTTT. Its protein is CASSARWANTEAFF.

V and J are TRBV5-1 and TRBJ1-4; TRBD1 aligns across 10 bases. Germline V gene data show CDR1 as SGHRS and CDR2 as YFSETQ. The V gene end was trimmed by 5 bases and the J gene end by 5 bases; junction bases not matched to a gene: 9. The CDR3 is 16 amino acids. CDR3 in amino acids: CASSPGQGPRNEKLFF. CDR3 nucleotides: TGCGCCAGCAGTCCGGGACAGGGGCCCCGCAATGAAAAACTGTTTTTT.

In the case of this clone: The same CDR3 can be traced to other DNA sequences in this sample. The CDR3 DNA reads as TGTGCCAGCAGCTCCTGGACTAGCGACTACAATGAGCAGTTCTTC. Protein product: CASSSWTSDYNEQFF. The chain joins TRBV7-9 to TRBJ2-1; 9 nucleotides match TRBD2. Germline CDR1 and CDR2: SEHNR and FQNEAQ (reference sequence). This CDR3 is built from 15 residues. Germline trimming cut 4 bases from V and 3 bases from J; bases unmatched to any gene: 4.

For the CDR3, the DNA is TGTGCCAGTAGTATAGAGTCGAACACTGAAGCTTTCTTT. It specifies CASSIESNTEAFF. The chain couples TRBV19 to TRBJ1-1; D remains ambiguous. Germline lookup yields CDR1 LNHDA and CDR2 SQIVND (reference sequence). V was shortened by 0 bases and J by 1 base, with 3 bases between the two germline ends. The CDR3 is made up of 13 amino acids. Combining the CDR3 with reference TRBV19 and TRBJ1-1 gives the whole variable domain DGGITQSPKYLFRKEGQNVTLSCEQNLNHDAMYWYRQDPGQGLRLIYYSQIVNDFQKGDIAEGYSVSREKKESFPLTVTSAQKNPTAFYLCASSIESNTEAFFGQGTRLTVV.

The chain joins TRBV19 to TRBJ2-3; no clear D gene. Germline V CDR1 and CDR2: LNHDA, SQIVND (reference sequence). V lost 7 bases and J 5 bases, leaving 7 bases between the germline ends. The length of the CDR3 is 11 residues. CDR3 bases: TGTGCCAGTACCGGTCGAGATACGCAGTATTTT. This encodes CASTGRDTQYF.

The chain employs TRBV5-6 and TRBJ1-2, with TRBD1 identical over 7 bases. The CDR3 is made up of 16 amino acids. The ends lost 4 bases at V and 3 bases at J; junction bases unmatched: 12. The germline gives CDR1 SGHDT, CDR2 YYEEEE. In DNA form, the CDR3 reads TGTGCCAGCAGCCGACTCGAGTACAGGGGTGACTATGGCTACACCTTC. Its translation: CASSRLEYRGDYGYTF.

This clone was detected only a few times. V and J are TRBV7-9 and TRBJ1-6, with 9 bases that match TRBD1. The CDR3 spans 15 residues. Germline lookup yields CDR1 SEHNR and CDR2 FQNEAQ (reference sequence). V was pared by 5 bases and J by 9 bases, with 8 bases of the junction left unmatched. The CDR3 sequence: CASSPPGQGGSPLHF. In DNA form, the CDR3 reads TGTGCCAGCAGCCCACCGGGACAGGGAGGTTCACCCCTCCACTTT.

With respect to this clone: Other DNA sequences from this sample encode an identical CDR3 as well. The V call is TRBV6-5, the J call TRBJ1-5, with TRBD1 as a possible D gene (6 bases). In germline, CDR1 is MNHEY, CDR2 SVGAGI. The ends were cut back, 0 bases at V and 6 bases at J, with 12 bases in the middle. The CDR3 sequence is 15 residues long. CDR3 coding DNA: TGTGCCAGCAGTTACTCAGGGGGGGCGGCTCAGCCCCAGCATTTT. This translates into CASSYSGGAAQPQHF.

The chain links TRBV23-1 to TRBJ1-1, with 7 bases identical to TRBD1. TRBV23-1 is an ORF, and what it does is uncertain. This CDR3 has 14 residues. V gave up 4 bases and J gave up 6 bases; unmatched junction bases: 8. Written as DNA, the CDR3 is TGCGCCAGCAGTCTCCGGGAGGGGACAGCTGAAGCTTTCTTT. This gives the protein CASSLREGTAEAFF.